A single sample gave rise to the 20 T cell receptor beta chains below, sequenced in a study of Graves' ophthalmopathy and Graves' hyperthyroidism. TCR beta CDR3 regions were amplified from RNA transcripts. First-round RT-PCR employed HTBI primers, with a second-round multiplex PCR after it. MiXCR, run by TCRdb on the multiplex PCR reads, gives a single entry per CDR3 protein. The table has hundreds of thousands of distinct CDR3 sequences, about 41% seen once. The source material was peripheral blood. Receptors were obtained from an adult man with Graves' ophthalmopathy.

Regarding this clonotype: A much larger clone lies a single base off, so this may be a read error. In DNA form, the CDR3 reads TGTGCCAGTAGTCCCCTGGAGTCCGATGGAGGCGAGCAGTACTTC. Residues: CASSPLESDGGEQYF. The genes are TRBV19 and TRBJ2-7; D perhaps matches TRBD2 (5 bases). The CDR3 covers 15 residues. The ends were cut back, 5 bases at V and 6 bases at J, with 20 bases in the middle. Germline CDR1 and CDR2: LNHDA and SQIVND (reference sequence).

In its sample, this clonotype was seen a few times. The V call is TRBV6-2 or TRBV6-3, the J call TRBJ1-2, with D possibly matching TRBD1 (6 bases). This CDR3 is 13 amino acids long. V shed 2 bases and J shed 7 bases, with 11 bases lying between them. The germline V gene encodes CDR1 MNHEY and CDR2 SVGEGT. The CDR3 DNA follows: TGTGCCAGCAGTTACACGGGGGCGCGTGGCTACACCTTC. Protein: CASSYTGARGYTF.

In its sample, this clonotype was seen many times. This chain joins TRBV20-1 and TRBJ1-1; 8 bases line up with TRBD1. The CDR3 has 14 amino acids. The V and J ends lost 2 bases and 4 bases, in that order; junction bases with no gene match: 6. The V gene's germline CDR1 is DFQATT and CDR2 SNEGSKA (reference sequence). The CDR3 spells CSARSLGQVTEAFF. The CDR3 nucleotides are TGCAGTGCTAGATCCCTGGGACAGGTCACTGAAGCTTTCTTT.

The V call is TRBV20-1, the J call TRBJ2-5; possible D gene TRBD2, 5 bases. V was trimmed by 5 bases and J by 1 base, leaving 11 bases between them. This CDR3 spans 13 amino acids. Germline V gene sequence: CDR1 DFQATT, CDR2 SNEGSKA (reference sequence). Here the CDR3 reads CSAGGGLQETQYF. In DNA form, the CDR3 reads TGCAGTGCTGGTGGCGGGCTCCAAGAGACCCAGTACTTC.

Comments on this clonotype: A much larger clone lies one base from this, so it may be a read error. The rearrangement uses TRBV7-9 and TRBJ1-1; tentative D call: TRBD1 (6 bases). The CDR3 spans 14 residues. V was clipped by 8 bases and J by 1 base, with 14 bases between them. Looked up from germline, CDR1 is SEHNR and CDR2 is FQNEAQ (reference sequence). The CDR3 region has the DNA TGTGCCAGCGGCGCAGGGGTTACGAACACTGAAGCTTTCTTT. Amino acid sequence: CASGAGVTNTEAFF.

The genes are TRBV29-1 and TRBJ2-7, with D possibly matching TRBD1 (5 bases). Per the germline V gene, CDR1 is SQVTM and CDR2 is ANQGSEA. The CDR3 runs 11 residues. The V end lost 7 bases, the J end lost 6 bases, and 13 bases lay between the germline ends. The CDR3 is CSEGPSGEQYF. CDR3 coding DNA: TGCAGCGAGGGGCCTAGTGGCGAGCAGTACTTC.

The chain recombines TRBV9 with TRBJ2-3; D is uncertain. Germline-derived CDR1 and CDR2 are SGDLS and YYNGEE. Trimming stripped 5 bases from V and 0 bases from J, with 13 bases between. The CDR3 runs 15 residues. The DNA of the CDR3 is TGTGCCAGCAGTTACCGATTCGACAGCACAGATACGCAGTATTTT. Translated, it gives CASSYRFDSTDTQYF.

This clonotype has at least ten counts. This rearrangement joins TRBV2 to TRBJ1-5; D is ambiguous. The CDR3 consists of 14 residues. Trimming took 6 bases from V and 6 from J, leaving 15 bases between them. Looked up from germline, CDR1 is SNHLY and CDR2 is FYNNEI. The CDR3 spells CASSEQEGVQPQHF. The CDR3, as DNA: TGTGCCAGCAGCGAACAAGAGGGTGTTCAGCCCCAGCATTTT. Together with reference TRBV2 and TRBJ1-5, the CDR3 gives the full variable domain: EPEVTQTPSHQVTQMGQEVILRCVPISNHLYFYWYRQILGQKVEFLVSFYNNEISEKSEIFDDQFSVERPDGSNFTLKIRSTKLEDSAMYFCASSEQEGVQPQHFGDGTRLSIL.

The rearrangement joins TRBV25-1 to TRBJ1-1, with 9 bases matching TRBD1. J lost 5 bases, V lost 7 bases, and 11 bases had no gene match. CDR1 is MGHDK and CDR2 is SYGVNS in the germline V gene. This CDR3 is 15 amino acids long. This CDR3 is CASTLEAGTGTEAFF. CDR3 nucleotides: TGTGCCAGCACCCTGGAGGCGGGGACAGGGACTGAAGCTTTCTTT. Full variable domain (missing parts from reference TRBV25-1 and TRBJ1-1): EADIYQTPRYLVIGTGKKITLECSQTMGHDKMYWYQQDPGMELHLIHYSYGVNSTEKGDLSSESTVSRIRTEHFPLTLESARPSHTSQYLCASTLEAGTGTEAFFGQGTRLTVV.

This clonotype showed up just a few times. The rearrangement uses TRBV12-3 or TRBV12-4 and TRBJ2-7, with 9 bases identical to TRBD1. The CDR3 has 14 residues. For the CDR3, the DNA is TGTGCTACCGCGGAAGGGACAGGGTCCTACGAGCAGTACTTC. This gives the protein CATAEGTGSYEQYF.

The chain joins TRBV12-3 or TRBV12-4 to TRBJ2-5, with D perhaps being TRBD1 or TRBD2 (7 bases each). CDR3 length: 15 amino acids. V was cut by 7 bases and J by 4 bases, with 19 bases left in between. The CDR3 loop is CASTKGAGVAETQYF. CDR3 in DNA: TGTGCCAGCACCAAGGGGGCGGGAGTGGCAGAGACCCAGTACTTC.

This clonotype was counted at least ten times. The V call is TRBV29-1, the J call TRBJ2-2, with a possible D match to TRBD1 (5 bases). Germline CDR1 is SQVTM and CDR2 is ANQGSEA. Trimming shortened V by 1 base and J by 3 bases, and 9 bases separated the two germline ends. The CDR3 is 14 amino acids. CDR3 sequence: CSVEVGPYTGELFF. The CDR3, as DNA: TGCAGCGTTGAAGTGGGGCCTTACACCGGGGAGCTGTTTTTT.

The CDR3 sequence is CASSLVVDDQYF. CDR3 DNA: TGTGCCAGCAGCTTAGTCGTTGACGACCAGTACTTC. The chain has TRBV7-9 and TRBJ2-5; D uncertain. V gave up 1 base and J gave up 10 bases, with 10 bases separating them. This CDR3 spans 12 amino acids. Germline V gives CDR1 SEHNR, CDR2 FQNEAQ (reference sequence).

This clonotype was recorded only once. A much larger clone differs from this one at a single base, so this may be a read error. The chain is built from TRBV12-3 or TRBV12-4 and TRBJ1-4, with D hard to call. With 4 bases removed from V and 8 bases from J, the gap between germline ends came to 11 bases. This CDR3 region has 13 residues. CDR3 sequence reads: CASSSKYGEKLFF. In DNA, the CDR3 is TGTGCCAGCAGTTCAAAGTACGGGGAAAAACTGTTTTTT.

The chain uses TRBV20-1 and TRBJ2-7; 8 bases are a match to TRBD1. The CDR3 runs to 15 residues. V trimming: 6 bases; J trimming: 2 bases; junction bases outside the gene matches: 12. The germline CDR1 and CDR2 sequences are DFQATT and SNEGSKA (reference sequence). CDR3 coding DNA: TGCAGTGCAAGGACAGGGTTTGGGCTCGCCTACGAGCAGTACTTC. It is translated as CSARTGFGLAYEQYF.

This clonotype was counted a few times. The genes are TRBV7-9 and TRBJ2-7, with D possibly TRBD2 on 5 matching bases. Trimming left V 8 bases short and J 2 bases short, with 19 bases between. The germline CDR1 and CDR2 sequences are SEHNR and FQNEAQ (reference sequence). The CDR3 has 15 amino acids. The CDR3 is CASHDGGQPTYEQYF. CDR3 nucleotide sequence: TGTGCCAGCCACGACGGAGGCCAACCGACCTACGAGCAGTACTTC.

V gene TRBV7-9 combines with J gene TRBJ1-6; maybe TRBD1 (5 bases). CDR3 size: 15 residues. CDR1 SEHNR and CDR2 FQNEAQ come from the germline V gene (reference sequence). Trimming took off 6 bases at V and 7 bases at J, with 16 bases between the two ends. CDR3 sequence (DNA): TGTGCCAGCAGGGGGACTAGCGGGATCAATTCACCCCTCCACTTT. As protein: CASRGTSGINSPLHF.

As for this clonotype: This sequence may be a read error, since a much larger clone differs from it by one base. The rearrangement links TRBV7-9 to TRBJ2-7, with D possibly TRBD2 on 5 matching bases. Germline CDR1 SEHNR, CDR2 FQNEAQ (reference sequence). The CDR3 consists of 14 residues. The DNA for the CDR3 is TGTGCCATCAGCTTTAACGGGATCTCCTACGAGCAGTACTTC. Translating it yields CAISFNGISYEQYF.

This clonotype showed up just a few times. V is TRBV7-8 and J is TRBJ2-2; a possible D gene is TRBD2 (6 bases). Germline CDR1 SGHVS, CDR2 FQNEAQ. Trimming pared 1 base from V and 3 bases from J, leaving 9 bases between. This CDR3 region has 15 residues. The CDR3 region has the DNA TGTGCCAGCAGCTTAGGGGGGGTTTACACCGGGGAGCTGTTTTTT. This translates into CASSLGGVYTGELFF.

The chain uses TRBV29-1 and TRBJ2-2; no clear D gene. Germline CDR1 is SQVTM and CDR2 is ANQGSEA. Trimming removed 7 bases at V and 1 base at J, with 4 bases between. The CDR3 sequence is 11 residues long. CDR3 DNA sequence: TGCAGCGGGAGGAACACCGGGGAGCTGTTTTTT. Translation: CSGRNTGELFF.